The clone carrying this T cell receptor beta chain turned up a few times. Its antigen is unidentified. Attached unique molecular identifiers marked individual cDNA molecules. MiXCR was run by TCRdb on the 5' RACE reads, yielding one entry per CDR3 protein. The sample records about 48,000 distinct CDR3 sequences, approximately 7.5% being singletons. These data come from a study of early T cells in non-severe SARS-CoV-2 infection. Study-level findings and limits: The VDJdb matching leaned toward anti-spike CD8 responses and overlooked private and CD4 specificities.

The CDR3 has 10 amino acids. Germline CDR1 and CDR2: SNHLY and FYNNEI. V lost 8 bases and J 6 bases, leaving 8 bases between the germline ends. The chain is built from TRBV2 and TRBJ2-7; D is possibly TRBD1 (5 bases). The clonotype originates from an adult who was a healthcare worker with PCR-confirmed SARS-CoV-2 infection or an uninfected control (not recorded which). The sequenced material came from whole blood. CDR3 sequence reads: CASDQGEQYF. The CDR3 nucleotides read TGTGCCAGCGACCAGGGCGAGCAGTACTTC.